By sample fraction, the clone carrying this T cell receptor beta chain is medium-sized. This sample is drawn from a study of CD8 T cells in ankylosing spondylitis. The V and J ends lost 5 bases and 0 bases respectively, with 12 bases between them. There are 15 residues in the CDR3. Germline CDR1 and CDR2: SEHNR and FQNEAQ (reference sequence). Each CDR3 protein gets one entry after TCRdb re-called the 5' RACE reads with MiXCR. The sample has roughly 30,000 distinct CDR3 sequences, 30% seen once. The receptor comes from a male donor with ankylosing spondylitis. Sequenced input: synovial fluid, either unsorted or a sorted T cell fraction (not recorded which). The chain is built from TRBV7-9 and TRBJ2-3, with D possibly being TRBD2 (5 bases). CDR3 sequence: CASSQLGDSTDTQYF. CDR3 nucleotide sequence: TGTGCCAGCAGCCAACTCGGGGATAGCACAGATACGCAGTATTTT.